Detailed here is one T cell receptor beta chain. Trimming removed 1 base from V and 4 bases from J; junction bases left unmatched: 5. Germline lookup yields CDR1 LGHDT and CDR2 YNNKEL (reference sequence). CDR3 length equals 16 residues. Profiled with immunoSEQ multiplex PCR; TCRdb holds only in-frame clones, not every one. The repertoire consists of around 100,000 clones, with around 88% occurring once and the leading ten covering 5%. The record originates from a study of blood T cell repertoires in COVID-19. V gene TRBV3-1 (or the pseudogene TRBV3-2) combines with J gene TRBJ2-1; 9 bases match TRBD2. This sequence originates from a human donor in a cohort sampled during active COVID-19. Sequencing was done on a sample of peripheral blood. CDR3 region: CASSQVTSGPYNEQFF. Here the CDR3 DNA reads TGTGCCAGCAGCCAAGTAACTAGCGGGCCTTACAATGAGCAGTTCTTC.